Listed below are T cell receptor beta chains from one sample, sequenced in a study of T cell repertoires in cytomegalovirus infection. TCRdb reprocessed the reads via MiXCR and lists one record per CDR3 protein. The sample has a few hundred thousand distinct CDR3 sequences, over 15% seen once. The sample taken for sequencing was CD8+ T cells from PBMCs. The receptors were sampled from a human donor in good health (CMV status not recorded). Some clones in this sample may be carry-over from other donors' samples. Both conserved end residues are part of each CDR3.

>TRBV27
CASSPTSGGTYEQYF
>TRBV15
CATSRDRAGSNQPQHF
>TRBV4-1
CASSRASHRTGGYGYTF
>TRBV3-1
CASSQGVSGNSYNEQFF
>TRBV6-2/TRBV6-3
CASSPTGTLGSTQYF
>TRBV7-9
CASSPGGDLMKAEQYF
>TRBV5-5
CASSIPPQRTEYNEQFF
>TRBV7-6
CASSGEGVSDTGELFF
>TRBV5-6
CASSLVSLDTGELFF
>TRBV12-3/TRBV12-4
CASSLYDQPQHF
>TRBV4-3
CASSQDPNYEQYF
>TRBV9
CASSVGLQGRTGELFF
>TRBV28
CASTISSGGAPETQYF
>TRBV4-1
CASSQGPGGGSTDTQYF
>TRBV11-2
CASSLVWTPSYEQYF
>TRBV28
CASTGPGSTYNEQFF
>TRBV7-9
CASSLREVEWGETQYF
>TRBV7-3
CASSPGGASYGEQYF
>TRBV6-2/TRBV6-3
CASSYSSESGYEQFF
>TRBV7-6
CASSLAGGLSSYNSPLHF
>TRBV7-9
CASSMGWAEQETQYF
>TRBV27
CASSQLQGLSYEQYF
>TRBV28
CASSPATGTTNEKLFF
>TRBV20-1
CSARAVREQFF
>TRBV7-9
CASTPGTSGGNQETQYF
>TRBV28
CASSEYQDTQYF
>TRBV6-5
CASTSLDRSTEAFF
>TRBV6-2/TRBV6-3
CASSYPDLNTGELFF
>TRBV6-2/TRBV6-3
CASSWDENSGANVLTF
>TRBV20-1
CSARDLSGGMNTEAFF
>TRBV6-2/TRBV6-3
CASSYSEIPDQPQHF
>TRBV27
CASSLRPLAYGYTF
>TRBV7-2
CASSSGRLDYGYTF
>TRBV20-1
CSARDPGFGQPQHF
>TRBV7-7
CASSLFRLAGSYNEQFF
>TRBV6-5
CASSYNKGTEAFF
>TRBV7-6
CASSRGGFTEAFF